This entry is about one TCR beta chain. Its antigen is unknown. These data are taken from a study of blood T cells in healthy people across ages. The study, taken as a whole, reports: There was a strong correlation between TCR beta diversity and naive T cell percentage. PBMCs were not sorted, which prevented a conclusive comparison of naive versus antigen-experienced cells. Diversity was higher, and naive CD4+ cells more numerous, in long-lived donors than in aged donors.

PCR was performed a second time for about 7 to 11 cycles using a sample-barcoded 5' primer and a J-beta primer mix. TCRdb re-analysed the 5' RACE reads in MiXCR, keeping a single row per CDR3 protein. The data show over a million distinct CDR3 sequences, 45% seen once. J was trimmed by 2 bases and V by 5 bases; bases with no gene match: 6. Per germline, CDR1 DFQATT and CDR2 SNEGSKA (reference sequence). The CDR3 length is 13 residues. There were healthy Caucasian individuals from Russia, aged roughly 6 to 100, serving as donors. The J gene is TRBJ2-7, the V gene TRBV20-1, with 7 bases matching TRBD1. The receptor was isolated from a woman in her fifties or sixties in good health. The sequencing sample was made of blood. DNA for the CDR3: TGCAGTGCTTCGACAGGGAATCCCTACGAGCAGTACTTC. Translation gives CSASTGNPYEQYF.